This TCR beta chain was sequenced in a study of blood T cells in healthy people across ages. The use of a sample-barcoded 5' primer and a J-beta primer mix characterized a second PCR of about 7 to 12 cycles. Tagging of each cDNA molecule was performed by a template-switch adaptor with 12 random nucleotides. TCRdb recomputed calls from the 5' RACE reads with MiXCR, one row per CDR3 protein. Among about a million distinct CDR3 sequences listed, roughly 51% were seen once. About this clonotype: Its antigen is not known.

The CDR3 spans 15 residues. Trimming cost V 4 bases and J 4 bases; bases outside gene matches: 8. The germline gives CDR1 SGDLS, CDR2 YYNGEE. Regarding the study as a whole: The unknown donor CMV status may have confounded expanded clonotype changes.

The V call is TRBV9, the J call TRBJ1-5, with 7 bases fitting TRBD1. Sample: blood. The source of this sequence is a woman aged 60 to 75 in good health. Here the CDR3 reads CASSSGTVGNQPQHF. The CDR3, as DNA: TGTGCCAGCAGCTCCGGGACAGTGGGAAATCAGCCCCAGCATTTT. The variable domain in full, with the rest retrieved from reference TRBV9 and TRBJ1-5, is DSGVTQTPKHLITATGQRVTLRCSPRSGDLSVYWYQQSLDQGLQFLIQYYNGEERAKGNILERFSAQQFPDLHSELNLSSLELGDSALYFCASSSGTVGNQPQHFGDGTRLSIL.